Below, 21 T cell receptor beta chains from the same sample are listed, as sequenced in a study of blood T cell repertoires in COVID-19. Clones were sequenced by immunoSEQ multiplex PCR, and TCRdb holds only the in-frame ones, with some missing. The sample includes more than 200,000 clones, about 87% of them seen just once. The specimen sequenced was peripheral blood. These TCRs come from a young man with COVID-19, enrolled during active disease.

The chain combines TRBV13 with TRBJ1-2; D call uncertain. The CDR3 runs 14 residues. The ends were cut back, 2 bases at V and 0 bases at J, with 7 bases in the middle. In germline, CDR1 is PRHDT, CDR2 FYEKMQ (reference sequence). The CDR3 reads CASSLYQANYGYTF. The CDR3 region has the DNA TGTGCCAGCAGCTTATATCAGGCTAACTATGGCTACACCTTC. Together with reference TRBV13 and TRBJ1-2, the CDR3 gives the full variable domain: AAGVIQSPRHLIKEKRETATLKCYPIPRHDTVYWYQQGPGQDPQFLISFYEKMQSDKGSIPDRFSAQQFSDYHSELNMSSLELGDSALYFCASSLYQANYGYTFGSGTRLTVV.

This sequence joins TRBV14 and TRBJ1-1; no clear D gene. Trimming pared 4 bases from V and 8 bases from J, leaving 5 bases between. The CDR3 has 10 amino acids. Germline V gene lookup returns CDR1 SGHDN and CDR2 FVKESK. CDR3 region: CASSRGEAFF. Here the CDR3 DNA reads TGTGCCAGCAGCCGAGGGGAAGCTTTCTTT.

The gene calls are TRBV19 and TRBJ2-7, with TRBD1 identical over 7 bases. V was pared by 5 bases and J by 3 bases, with 7 bases of the junction left unmatched. CDR1 LNHDA and CDR2 SQIVND come from the germline V gene (reference sequence). The CDR3 covers 14 residues. CDR3 coding DNA: TGTGCCAGTAGTTTCCCGGGACAGCTCTACGAGCAGTACTTC. This gives the protein CASSFPGQLYEQYF.

As concerns this clone: This specimen includes other DNA sequences encoding the same CDR3. CDR3 residues: CASSLDSSYEQYF. For the CDR3, the DNA is TGTGCCAGCAGCTTGGACAGCTCCTACGAGCAGTACTTC. This chain uses TRBV11-2 with TRBJ2-7; D may be TRBD1 (6 bases). CDR1 is SGHAT, CDR2 FQNNGV, per germline. The CDR3 extends over 13 amino acids. V shed 3 bases and J shed 0 bases, with 6 bases lying between them.

V is TRBV20-1 and J is TRBJ2-1; possible D gene TRBD1, 5 bases. The CDR3 runs to 15 residues. Germline-derived CDR1 and CDR2 are DFQATT and SNEGSKA (reference sequence). V was shortened by 3 bases and J by 6 bases, with 18 bases between the two germline ends. This CDR3 reads CSASFAGRLTNEQFF. DNA of the CDR3: TGCAGTGCTAGTTTCGCAGGGCGACTGACCAATGAGCAGTTCTTC.

This clone came up a few times. J is TRBJ1-2 and V is TRBV28; 8 bases align to TRBD1. The germline V gene has CDR1 MDHEN and CDR2 SYDVKM. With 6 bases clipped from V and 8 bases from J, the junction kept 11 bases outside the gene matches. The CDR3 extends over 14 amino acids. The CDR3 spells CASSDGQGPWGYTF. In DNA form, the CDR3 reads TGTGCCAGCAGCGATGGACAGGGCCCCTGGGGCTACACCTTC.

The chain has TRBV5-4 and TRBJ2-1; TRBD2 agrees at 9 bases. Losses at the gene ends were 4 bases for V and 7 bases for J; bases not matched to a gene: 3. This CDR3 region has 13 residues. CDR1 and CDR2 (germline): SGHNT, YYREEE (reference sequence). The CDR3 loop is CASSPGLANEQFF. CDR3 DNA: TGTGCCAGCAGCCCCGGACTAGCGAATGAGCAGTTCTTC.

The rearrangement uses TRBV5-4 and TRBJ1-2; 7 bases are shared with TRBD1. This CDR3 contains 15 residues. The V gene end was trimmed by 1 base and the J gene end by 8 bases; junction bases not matched to a gene: 11. Germline V gene lookup returns CDR1 SGHNT and CDR2 YYREEE (reference sequence). CDR3 nucleotides: TGTGCCAGCAGCTTGAAAGTTAACAGGGGATACGGCTACACCTTC. It codes for CASSLKVNRGYGYTF.

This rearrangement joins TRBV2 to TRBJ2-2; 11 nucleotides match TRBD2. Trimming took 5 bases from V and 3 from J; bases not matched to a gene: 2. This CDR3 spans 15 amino acids. The V gene's germline CDR1 is SNHLY and CDR2 FYNNEI. The CDR3 DNA is TGTGCCAGCAGTCTAGCGGGGGGATACACCGGGGAGCTGTTTTTT. Translated, it gives CASSLAGGYTGELFF.

This clone has just a few counts. This chain joins TRBV2 and TRBJ2-3; 7 bases align to TRBD1. The CDR3 length is 13 residues. CDR1 and CDR2 from the germline V gene are SNHLY and FYNNEI. Trimming took 6 bases from V and 1 from J; bases not matched to a gene: 1. CDR3 DNA sequence: TGTGCCAGCAGCGGACAGGGCACAGATACGCAGTATTTT. This codes for CASSGQGTDTQYF.

This clone appeared once. J is TRBJ2-2 and V is TRBV19; D is undetermined. Germline V CDR1 and CDR2: LNHDA, SQIVND (reference sequence). The CDR3 has 18 residues. Trimming left V 0 bases short and J 3 bases short, with 17 bases between. DNA of the CDR3: TGTGCCAGTAGTATAGATTTCGATGGAGTTCGCGACACCGGGGAGCTGTTTTTT. As protein: CASSIDFDGVRDTGELFF.

On this clone: The same CDR3 can be traced to other DNA sequences in this sample. This chain joins TRBV30 and TRBJ2-3; no firm D call. Germline V gene data show CDR1 as GTSNPN and CDR2 as SVGIG (reference sequence). CDR3 size: 12 residues. Trimming left V 1 base short and J 4 bases short, with 6 bases between. CDR3 amino acids: CAWSATADTQYF. CDR3 in DNA: TGTGCCTGGAGTGCTACCGCAGATACGCAGTATTTT.

V and J are TRBV5-1 and TRBJ2-2, with 8 positions matching TRBD1. With V trimmed by 7 bases and J by 1 base, 12 bases remained unmatched. Germline V gene sequence: CDR1 SGHRS, CDR2 YFSETQ. This CDR3 is 17 amino acids long. CDR3 residues: CASSQGPGQVNTGELFF. In DNA, the CDR3 is TGCGCCAGCTCTCAGGGCCCGGGACAGGTGAACACCGGGGAGCTGTTTTTT.

V usage is TRBV7-9 and J usage is TRBJ1-5, with TRBD1 as a possible D gene (6 bases). V was trimmed by 4 bases and J by 6 bases, leaving 10 bases between them. Germline assignment: CDR1 SEHNR and CDR2 FQNEAQ (reference sequence). The CDR3 has 13 amino acids. CDR3 in amino acids: CASSSTGIQPQHF. The CDR3 coding sequence is TGTGCCAGCAGCTCCACAGGGATTCAGCCCCAGCATTTT.

This chain connects TRBV7-2 to TRBJ2-7; 10 positions match TRBD2. J lost 5 bases, V lost 1 base, and 14 bases had no gene match. The CDR3 loop spans 18 amino acids. CDR1 and CDR2 (germline): SGHTA, FQGNSA. The DNA of the CDR3 is TGTGCCAGCAGCTTAGTGGGGACGTTTAGCGGGGGGATCCACGAGCAGTACTTC. Residues: CASSLVGTFSGGIHEQYF.

This sequence joins TRBV28 and TRBJ2-7; TRBD2 agrees at 8 bases. This CDR3 is built from 17 residues. After removal of 3 bases from V and 1 base from J, the junction contained 11 bases not matched to a gene. Germline lookup yields CDR1 MDHEN and CDR2 SYDVKM. DNA for the CDR3: TGTGCCAGCAGTTTGTCCTGGGGGCGGGAGGATTCCTACGAGCAGTACTTC. Its protein is CASSLSWGREDSYEQYF. Looking up the rest from reference TRBV28 and TRBJ2-7 gives the full variable domain: DVKVTQSSRYLVKRTGEKVFLECVQDMDHENMFWYRQDPGLGLRLIYFSYDVKMKEKGDIPEGYSVSREKKERFSLILESASTNQTSMYLCASSLSWGREDSYEQYFGPGTRLTVT.

The J gene is TRBJ2-7, the V gene TRBV3-1 (or the pseudogene TRBV3-2); the match to TRBD2 covers 10 bases. The CDR3 is 15 residues long. The ends lost 7 bases at V and 2 bases at J; junction bases unmatched: 8. Germline values: CDR1 LGHDT, CDR2 YNNKEL (reference sequence). The DNA of the CDR3 is TGTGCCAGCACCCGAGGGCTAGCGGGGGCCTACGAGCAGTACTTC. Its translation: CASTRGLAGAYEQYF.

This clone appeared a few times. The chain combines TRBV2 with TRBJ2-7; 9 nucleotides match TRBD1. Looked up from germline, CDR1 is SNHLY and CDR2 is FYNNEI. The V gene end was trimmed by 8 bases and the J gene end by 4 bases; junction bases not matched to a gene: 9. The CDR3 consists of 14 residues. In DNA form, the CDR3 reads TGTGCCAGCCTAGCCGGGACAGGGCAGTACGAGCAGTACTTC. Encoded protein: CASLAGTGQYEQYF.

The chain links TRBV28 to TRBJ1-2, with TRBD1 as a possible D gene (6 bases). Germline V lookup: CDR1 MDHEN, CDR2 SYDVKM. Deletions cut 6 bases from V and 2 bases from J, with 13 bases between. This CDR3 comprises 14 residues. The CDR3 DNA is TGTGCCAGCAGCCGTGGACAGACCAACTATGGCTACACCTTC. Its protein is CASSRGQTNYGYTF.

V is TRBV21-1 and J is TRBJ1-1; the DNA was not used to check the table's D call, TRBD1. TRBV21-1 is assigned pseudogene status. The CDR3 is made up of 17 amino acids. The CDR3 nucleotides read TGTGCCAGCAGCAAAGTAAGGGGCCAGGGGGCCTATACTGAAGCTTTCTTT. Protein product: CASSKVRGQGAYTEAFF.

The genes are TRBV5-1 and TRBJ2-7, with D possibly matching TRBD2 (5 bases). There are 12 residues in the CDR3. Germline CDR1 SGHRS, CDR2 YFSETQ. Trimming pared 7 bases from V and 7 bases from J, leaving 15 bases between. The CDR3 spells CASRGSSGEQYF. CDR3 nucleotides: TGCGCCAGCCGCGGATCCTCGGGAGAGCAGTACTTC.